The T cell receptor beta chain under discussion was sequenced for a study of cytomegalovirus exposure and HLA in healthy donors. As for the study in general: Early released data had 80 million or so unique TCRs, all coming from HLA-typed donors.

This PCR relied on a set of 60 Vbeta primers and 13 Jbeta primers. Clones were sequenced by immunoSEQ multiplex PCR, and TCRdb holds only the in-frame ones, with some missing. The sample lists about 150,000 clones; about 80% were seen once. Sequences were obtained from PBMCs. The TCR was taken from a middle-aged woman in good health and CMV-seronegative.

The CDR3 DNA sequence: TGTGCCAGCAGCCCAGGGTTAGGTAGCAATCAGCCCCAGCATTTT. This gives the protein CASSPGLGSNQPQHF. This sequence joins TRBV28 and TRBJ1-5, with a possible D match to TRBD1 (5 bases). In germline, CDR1 is MDHEN, CDR2 SYDVKM. V was shortened by 6 bases and J by 0 bases, with 12 bases between the two germline ends. This CDR3 spans 15 amino acids.